This TCR beta chain was identified in a study of blood T cell repertoires in COVID-19. The CDR3 is 14 amino acids. The J segment lost 4 bases and the V segment lost 2 bases, leaving 5 bases of the junction unmatched. Germline V gene data show CDR1 as MNHEY and CDR2 as SMNVEV (reference sequence). In the authors' workflow: Estimation of nucleated cell counts relied on the amplification of reference gene primers. Profiling relied on immunoSEQ multiplex PCR, and the TCRdb table lists in-frame clones only, not all of them. V, J and clone size are those of that table, while D and trimming were read from the DNA. The sample includes 20,000 to 25,000 clones, approximately 87% of them seen just once.

The sequence was obtained from a human donor with active COVID-19. The donor label of this sample is uncertain. Material for sequencing was peripheral blood. This rearrangement joins TRBV27 to TRBJ2-7, with 7 bases matching TRBD1. CDR3 in amino acids: CASSLSDRVYEQYF. CDR3 DNA sequence: TGTGCCAGCAGTTTAAGTGACAGGGTGTACGAGCAGTACTTC.